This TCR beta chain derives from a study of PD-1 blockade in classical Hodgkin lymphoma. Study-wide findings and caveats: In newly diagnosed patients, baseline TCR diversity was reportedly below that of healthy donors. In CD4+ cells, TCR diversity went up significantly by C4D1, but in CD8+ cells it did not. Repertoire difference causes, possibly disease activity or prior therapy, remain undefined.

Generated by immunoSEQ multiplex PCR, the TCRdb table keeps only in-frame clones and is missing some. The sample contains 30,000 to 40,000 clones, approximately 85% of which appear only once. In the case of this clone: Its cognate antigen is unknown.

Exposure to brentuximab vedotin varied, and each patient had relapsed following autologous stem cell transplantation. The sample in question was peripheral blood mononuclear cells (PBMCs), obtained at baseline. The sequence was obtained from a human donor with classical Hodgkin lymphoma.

As DNA, the CDR3 is TGTGCCAGCAGTTTGCTCGGGGGGGGCATTTACGAGCAGTACTTC. Protein product: CASSLLGGGIYEQYF. The chain couples TRBV27 to TRBJ2-7, with TRBD2 matching over 8 bases. Germline assignment: CDR1 MNHEY and CDR2 SMNVEV (reference sequence). V was clipped by 3 bases and J by 4 bases; unmatched bases: 8. The CDR3 has 15 residues.